This TCR beta chain was observed in a study of T cell repertoires in cytomegalovirus infection. In the study overall: Matching HLA type and CMV infection were both indicated by public TCR beta signatures.

This clonotype has at least ten counts. Its antigen is unknown. The CDR3 is 14 residues long. Germline-derived CDR1 and CDR2 are MNHEY and SMNVEV (reference sequence). V dropped 5 bases and J dropped 6 bases, with 17 bases sitting between them. In TCRdb, the reads were re-called with MiXCR into one record per CDR3 protein. Here the sample spans more than 300,000 distinct CDR3 sequences, 34% being singletons. This chain uses TRBV27 with TRBJ2-7, with D possibly TRBD2 on 5 matching bases. This receptor was identified in a human donor in good health (CMV status not recorded). Some clones in this sample may be carry-over from other donors' samples. Specimen: cultured PBMCs, collected from culture after CMV antigen stimulation. CDR3 residues: CASSPSGLPREQYF. The CDR3 DNA sequence: TGTGCCAGCAGTCCGTCCGGACTCCCGCGCGAGCAGTACTTC.